The T cell receptor (beta chain) described here comes from a study of blood T cell repertoires in COVID-19. Study details: Acute and convalescent COVID-19 specimens originated in the United States, Italy and Spain. PBMCs, B-cell-depleted T cells, or T cells were the source of the cDNA or gDNA that made up the material.

CDR1 is MDHEN and CDR2 is SYDVKM in the germline V gene. The CDR3 covers 15 residues. The V and J ends lost 7 bases and 5 bases respectively, with 20 bases between them. As processed by the authors: From reference gene primer amplification, estimates of nucleated cell counts were derived. Here immunoSEQ multiplex PCR was the method, and the copy in TCRdb shows in-frame clones only, minus some. The V and J calls and the clone size are those of that table, but D and trimming were determined from the DNA. The sample has around 300,000 clones, roughly 86% seen once. V gene TRBV28 combines with J gene TRBJ1-2, with no clear D. The specimen sequenced was peripheral blood. The source of this sequence is a woman aged 30 to 39 who had recovered from COVID-19. The CDR3 reads CASMGSRQTFYGYTF. CDR3 nucleotide sequence: TGTGCCAGCATGGGCAGCCGACAAACTTTTTATGGCTACACCTTC.